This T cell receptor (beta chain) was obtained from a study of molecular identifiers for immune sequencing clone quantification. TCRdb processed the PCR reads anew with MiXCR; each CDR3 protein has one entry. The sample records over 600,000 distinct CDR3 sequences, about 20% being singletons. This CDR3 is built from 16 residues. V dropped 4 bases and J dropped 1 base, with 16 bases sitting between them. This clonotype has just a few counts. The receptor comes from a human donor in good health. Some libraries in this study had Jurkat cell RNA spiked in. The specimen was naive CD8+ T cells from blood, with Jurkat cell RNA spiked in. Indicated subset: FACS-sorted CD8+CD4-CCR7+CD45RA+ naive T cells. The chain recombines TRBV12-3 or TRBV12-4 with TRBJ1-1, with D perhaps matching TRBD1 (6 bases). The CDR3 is CASSSPSRDKNTEAFF. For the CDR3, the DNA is TGTGCCAGCAGTTCGCCTTCCCGGGACAAGAACACTGAAGCTTTCTTT.